This T cell receptor beta chain was sequenced during a study of shared clonotypes between healthy human individuals. CDR3 size: 14 residues. The V end lost 6 bases, the J end lost 6 bases, and 14 bases lay between the germline ends. From germline, CDR1 is MNHEY and CDR2 SVGAGI. Some clones are missing from TCRdb's copy, which holds only in-frame ones; the method was immunoSEQ multiplex PCR. This sample has over a million clones, with approximately 80% found just once. The J gene is TRBJ1-4, the V gene TRBV6-5; perhaps TRBD1 as D (5 bases). The receptor comes from a man younger than 30 in good health. Some clones in this sample may be carry-over from other donors' samples. The sample comprised memory CD4+ T cells from PBMCs. Regarding subset: CD45RA-negative fraction. CDR3 loop: CASSLGVRDEKLFF. In DNA, the CDR3 is TGTGCCAGCAGCCTGGGGGTCCGAGATGAAAAACTGTTTTTT.